This T cell receptor beta chain came from a study of OX40 agonist ivuxolimab in advanced cancers. Study information: Patients assigned to dose escalation were diagnosed with hepatocellular carcinoma, melanoma, renal cell or head and neck cancer. Partial responses occurred in three patients (one hepatocellular carcinoma, two cutaneous melanoma). Whole-study findings and limits: The antigens recognized by the expanded peripheral T cells, that is their antigen specificity, were not determined. In the 0.1 to 3.0 mg/kg range, CD4+ and CD8+ blood T cells had expanded clonally by week 6.

Some clones are missing from TCRdb's copy, which holds only in-frame ones; the method was immunoSEQ multiplex PCR. The repertoire holds around 80,000 clones, with roughly 87% as singletons. The CDR3 runs to 19 residues. Germline assignment: CDR1 SQVTM and CDR2 ANQGSEA. V shed 3 bases and J 0 bases; nucleotides not matched to a gene: 14. On this clone: Its specificity is unknown.

The TCR sequence derives from an adult with an advanced solid tumor such as melanoma, head and neck, liver or kidney cancer. The sequences come from CD4+ or CD8+ T cells sorted from blood, collected in a trial of the OX40 agonist ivuxolimab. The V gene is TRBV29-1, the J gene TRBJ2-1, with 10 bases that match TRBD2. The CDR3 sequence: CSVEGIAGGAGSSYNEQFF. The CDR3 coding sequence is TGCAGCGTTGAGGGGATAGCGGGGGGTGCGGGAAGCTCCTACAATGAGCAGTTCTTC.